This T cell receptor beta chain was obtained from a study of patients and donors after allogeneic stem cell transplantation (dated by TCRdb to between 2020 and 2021). The germline V gene gives CDR1 as SQVTM and CDR2 as ANQGSEA. Measured from the cysteine to the phenylalanine, the CDR3 is 13 residues long. This entry keeps only the CDR3 DNA: 39 bases, framed from base 1. After removal of 7 bases from V and 1 base from J, the junction retains 5 bases not matched to a gene. The sample holds a few counts of this clonotype. There is no known antigen for this receptor. No quality values exist for individual bases; no much larger clone is one base distant. To prepare the library, RT-PCR was applied. These reads were obtained on a NextSeq 550. The public sequencing data were trimmed at Q25 with fastp and processed into clonotypes with MiXCR by TCRdb, which kept only in-frame beta chains. Identical CDR3 protein sequences are pooled into one entry, listed with their most common genes and DNA. The table for this sample lists about a million distinct CDR3 sequences; around 17% of them were counted only once. The ten largest clones capture around 6% of the sample.

This sequence uses TRBV29-1 and TRBJ2-7; 9 bases in the middle match TRBD1. Sequenced material: blood, either unsorted or a sorted T cell fraction (not recorded which). This clonotype was sampled from a human donor who was either an allogeneic HSCT recipient or a stem cell or donor lymphocyte infusion donor (not recorded which). It is not recorded whose cells these are; they may come from a transplant donor. The CDR3 protein is CSAKDRGSYEQYF. Here is the DNA: TGCAGCGCTAAGGACAGGGGATCCTACGAGCAGTACTTC.